The 16 T cell receptor beta chains below all came from one sample that was sequenced in a study of shared clonotypes between healthy human individuals. Some clones are missing from TCRdb's copy, which holds only in-frame ones; the method was immunoSEQ multiplex PCR. This sample has about 2.3 million clones, with about 92% found just once. The sequencing input was naive CD4+ T cells from PBMCs. Subset reported: CD45RA+ positively selected. These receptors originate from a man aged 18-30 years in good health. Some clones in this sample may be carry-over from other donors' samples.

The chain uses TRBV27 and TRBJ1-5; D call uncertain. Trimming stripped 7 bases from V and 3 bases from J, with 7 bases between. This CDR3 has 12 amino acids. Germline V lookup: CDR1 MNHEY, CDR2 SMNVEV (reference sequence). The CDR3 DNA is TGTGCCAGCAAAAGGCTCAATCAGCCCCAGCATTTT. Translation gives CASKRLNQPQHF.

The chain employs TRBV28 and TRBJ2-7, with 10 positions matching TRBD2. Trimming removed 4 bases from V and 3 bases from J; junction bases left unmatched: 9. This CDR3 has 16 residues. The V gene's germline CDR1 is MDHEN and CDR2 SYDVKM. CDR3 region: CASSYTSGTQFYEQYF. CDR3 DNA: TGTGCCAGCAGTTATACTAGCGGGACGCAGTTCTACGAGCAGTACTTC.

The chain uses TRBV2 and TRBJ2-3, with D perhaps TRBD2 (6 bases). The V gene's germline CDR1 is SNHLY and CDR2 FYNNEI. The CDR3 totals 15 residues. Trimming pared 7 bases from V and 0 bases from J, leaving 14 bases between. CDR3 bases: TGTGCCAGCAACAAAGATAGCGGAAGCACAGATACGCAGTATTTT. As protein: CASNKDSGSTDTQYF.

Of note for this clone: Other DNA sequences in this specimen translate into the identical CDR3. This chain uses TRBV14 with TRBJ1-1; possibly TRBD1 for D (6 bases). V was shortened by 4 bases and J by 8 bases, with 14 bases between the two germline ends. Per the germline V gene, CDR1 is SGHDN and CDR2 is FVKESK. The CDR3 runs 13 residues. CDR3 loop: CASSLGRGTEAFF. CDR3 bases: TGTGCCAGCAGCCTCGGAAGGGGGACGGAAGCTTTCTTT.

The J gene is TRBJ2-5, the V gene TRBV5-1; possibly TRBD2 for D (7 bases). Germline CDR1 SGHRS, CDR2 YFSETQ. The CDR3 sequence is 14 residues long. V was cut by 1 base and J by 4 bases, with 11 bases left in between. The CDR3: CASSLKGGAETQYF. The CDR3 bases are TGCGCCAGCAGCTTGAAAGGGGGGGCAGAGACCCAGTACTTC.

The chain joins TRBV10-3 to TRBJ2-1; no definite D call. CDR3 length: 13 residues. Germline V gene data show CDR1 as ENHRY and CDR2 as SYGVKD. The V gene lost 0 bases and the J gene lost 8 bases, with 8 bases spanning the gap. The CDR3 sequence is CAISESHGYEQFF. CDR3 nucleotides: TGTGCCATCAGTGAGTCGCACGGGTATGAGCAGTTCTTC.

The CDR3 DNA reads as TGTGCCAGCATTGGACGGGGGGGTTCCTACAATGAGCAGTTCTTC. Protein sequence: CASIGRGGSYNEQFF. This chain connects TRBV6-1 to TRBJ2-1; TRBD2 matches 8 bases. CDR1 and CDR2 (germline): MNHNS, SASEGT. The CDR3 has 15 amino acids. Trimming took 7 bases from V and 1 from J; bases not matched to a gene: 6.

V usage is TRBV7-2 and J usage is TRBJ1-3; D is possibly TRBD1 (6 bases). V was clipped by 5 bases and J by 2 bases, with 13 bases between them. Looked up from germline, CDR1 is SGHTA and CDR2 is FQGNSA. The length of the CDR3 is 15 residues. The CDR3 nucleotides are TGTGCCAGCAGCCCGAGGGGGGTGACTGGAAACACCATATATTTT. Protein product: CASSPRGVTGNTIYF.

V and J are TRBV5-1 and TRBJ1-2, with TRBD1 as a possible D gene (6 bases). Trimming took 4 bases from V and 4 from J, leaving 11 bases between them. Per germline, CDR1 SGHRS and CDR2 YFSETQ. This CDR3 region has 13 residues. The CDR3 region is CASSTTGSYGYTF. CDR3 nucleotide sequence: TGCGCCAGCAGCACCACAGGGAGCTATGGCTACACCTTC.

The chain uses TRBV5-1 and TRBJ2-3, with 9 bases that match TRBD1. The CDR3 has 15 residues. V was pared by 6 bases and J by 8 bases, with 13 bases of the junction left unmatched. In germline, CDR1 is SGHRS, CDR2 YFSETQ. In nucleotides, the CDR3 is TGCGCCAGCACCAGGACAGGGGCCGGGCAGGGTACGCAGTATTTT. Residues: CASTRTGAGQGTQYF.

Of note for this clone: This same CDR3 is encoded by further DNA sequences in the sample. The chain is built from TRBV28 and TRBJ2-7; D call uncertain. The germline V gene has CDR1 MDHEN and CDR2 SYDVKM. This CDR3 region has 11 residues. Trimming stripped 3 bases from V and 5 bases from J, with 5 bases between. In DNA, the CDR3 is TGTGCCAGCAGTTTGGGAAACGAGCAGTACTTC. It yields the protein CASSLGNEQYF.

The genes are TRBV6-1 and TRBJ2-1, with 9 bases identical to TRBD2. This CDR3 is 15 amino acids long. J lost 8 bases, V lost 2 bases, and 7 bases had no gene match. In germline, CDR1 is MNHNS, CDR2 SASEGT. The CDR3 region is CASSERAGGGDEQFF. CDR3 sequence (DNA): TGTGCCAGCAGTGAACGGGCGGGAGGGGGCGATGAGCAGTTCTTC.

On this clone itself: Distinct nucleotide sequences in the sample also encode this CDR3. The CDR3 loop is CASSLLGQGNEKLFF. In nucleotides, the CDR3 is TGCGCCAGCAGCTTGTTGGGACAGGGGAATGAAAAACTGTTTTTT. The rearrangement uses TRBV5-1 and TRBJ1-4; 10 bases match TRBD1. The germline V gene encodes CDR1 SGHRS and CDR2 YFSETQ. Germline trimming cut 1 base from V and 5 bases from J; bases unmatched to any gene: 2. There are 15 residues in the CDR3.

The rearrangement uses TRBV7-9 and TRBJ1-2; D may be TRBD1 (6 bases). The germline gives CDR1 SEHNR, CDR2 FQNEAQ (reference sequence). The CDR3 is 14 residues long. Trimming took off 5 bases at V and 2 bases at J, with 12 bases between the two ends. As DNA, the CDR3 is TGTGCCAGCAGCGTCGGGACAATGAACTATGGCTACACCTTC. Encoded protein: CASSVGTMNYGYTF.

V usage is TRBV7-3 and J usage is TRBJ2-3, with 14 bases identical to TRBD2. The CDR3 sequence is 16 residues long. Germline CDR1 is SGHTA and CDR2 is FQGTGA. The trim removed 3 bases at V and 5 bases at J, leaving 4 bases unmatched. DNA of the CDR3: TGTGCCAGCAGCTTGGGACTAGCGGGAGAGGAAGATACGCAGTATTTT. Protein sequence: CASSLGLAGEEDTQYF.

The gene calls are TRBV28 and TRBJ2-7; D unclear. CDR3 length equals 15 residues. CDR1 is MDHEN, CDR2 SYDVKM, per germline. Trimming pared 5 bases from V and 3 bases from J, leaving 17 bases between. CDR3 coding DNA: TGTGCCAGCAGTCCCCCGTTTGGACGATACTACGAGCAGTACTTC. This encodes CASSPPFGRYYEQYF.